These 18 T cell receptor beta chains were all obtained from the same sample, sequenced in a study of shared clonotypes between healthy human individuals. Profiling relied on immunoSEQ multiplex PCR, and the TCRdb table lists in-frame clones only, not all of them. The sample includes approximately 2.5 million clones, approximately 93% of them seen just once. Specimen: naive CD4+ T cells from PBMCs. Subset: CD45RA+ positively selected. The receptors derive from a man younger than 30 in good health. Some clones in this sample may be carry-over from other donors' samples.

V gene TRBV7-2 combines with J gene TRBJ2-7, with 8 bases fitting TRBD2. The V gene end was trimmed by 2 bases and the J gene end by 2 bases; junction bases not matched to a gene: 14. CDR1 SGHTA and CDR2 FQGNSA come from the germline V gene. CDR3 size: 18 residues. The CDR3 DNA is TGTGCCAGCAGCTTAAGAGCCCCCGGGACTAGGACTACCTACGAGCAGTACTTC. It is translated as CASSLRAPGTRTTYEQYF.

The CDR3 region has the DNA TGTGCCAGCAGCTTGGAATCCGGGGCGGGGGAGACCCAGTACTTC. This codes for CASSLESGAGETQYF. This sequence joins TRBV5-8 and TRBJ2-5, with D tentatively TRBD2 (6 bases). Trimming left V 0 bases short and J 5 bases short, with 14 bases between. Germline V gene sequence: CDR1 SGHTS, CDR2 YDEGEE. The CDR3 is 15 amino acids.

CDR3 coding DNA: TGCGCCAGCAGCTCGGTGGGCAGGGGCTACGAGCAGTACTTC. It yields the protein CASSSVGRGYEQYF. This rearrangement joins TRBV5-1 to TRBJ2-7; TRBD1 is a possible D gene (6 bases). Germline CDR1 reads SGHRS; CDR2 reads YFSETQ. The ends were cut back, 3 bases at V and 3 bases at J, with 13 bases in the middle. The CDR3 spans 14 residues. The whole variable domain, remainder taken from reference TRBV5-1 and TRBJ2-7, is KAGVTQTPRYLIKTRGQQVTLSCSPISGHRSVSWYQQTPGQGLQFLFEYFSETQRNKGNFPGRFSGRQFSNSRSEMNVSTLELGDSALYLCASSSVGRGYEQYFGPGTRLTVT.

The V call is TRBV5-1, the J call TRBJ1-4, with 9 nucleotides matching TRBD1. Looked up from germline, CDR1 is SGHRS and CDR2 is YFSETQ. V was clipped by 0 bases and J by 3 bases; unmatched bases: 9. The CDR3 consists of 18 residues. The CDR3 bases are TGCGCCAGCAGCTTGGGATATAACAGGGGGCCGGCTAATGAAAAACTGTTTTTT. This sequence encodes CASSLGYNRGPANEKLFF.

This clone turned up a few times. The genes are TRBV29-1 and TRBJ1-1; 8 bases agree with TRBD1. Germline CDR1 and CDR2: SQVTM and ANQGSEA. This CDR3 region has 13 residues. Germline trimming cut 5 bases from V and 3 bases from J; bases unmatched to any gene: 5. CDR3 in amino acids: CSVPAGGYTEAFF. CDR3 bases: TGCAGCGTTCCGGCAGGGGGCTACACTGAAGCTTTCTTT.

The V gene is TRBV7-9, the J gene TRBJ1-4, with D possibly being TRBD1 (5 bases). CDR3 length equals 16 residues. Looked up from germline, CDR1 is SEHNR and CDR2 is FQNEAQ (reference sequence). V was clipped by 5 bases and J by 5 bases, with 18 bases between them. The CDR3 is CASSAPEGTRNEKLFF. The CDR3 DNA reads TGTGCCAGCAGCGCCCCCGAGGGGACCAGAAATGAAAAACTGTTTTTT.

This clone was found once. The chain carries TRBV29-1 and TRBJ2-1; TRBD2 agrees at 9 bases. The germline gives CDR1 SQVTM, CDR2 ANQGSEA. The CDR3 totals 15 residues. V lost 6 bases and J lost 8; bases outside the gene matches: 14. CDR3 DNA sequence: TGCAGCGTCGGAAAGACTAGCGGTAATCTCCATGAGCAGTTCTTC. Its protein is CSVGKTSGNLHEQFF.

The CDR3 reads CASSPPPRTGSDEQYF. The CDR3 coding sequence is TGTGCCAGCAGCCCTCCTCCCCGGACAGGTAGCGACGAGCAGTACTTC. The rearrangement links TRBV14 to TRBJ2-7; 7 nucleotides agree with TRBD1. The V gene end was trimmed by 4 bases and the J gene end by 5 bases; junction bases not matched to a gene: 14. CDR1 is SGHDN, CDR2 FVKESK, per germline. This CDR3 region has 16 residues.

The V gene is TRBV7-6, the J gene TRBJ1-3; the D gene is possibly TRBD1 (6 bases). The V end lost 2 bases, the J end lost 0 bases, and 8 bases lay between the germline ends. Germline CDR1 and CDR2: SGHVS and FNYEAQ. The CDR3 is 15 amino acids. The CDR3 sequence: CASSLTDSSGNTIYF. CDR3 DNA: TGTGCCAGCAGCTTAACGGACAGCTCTGGAAACACCATATATTTT.

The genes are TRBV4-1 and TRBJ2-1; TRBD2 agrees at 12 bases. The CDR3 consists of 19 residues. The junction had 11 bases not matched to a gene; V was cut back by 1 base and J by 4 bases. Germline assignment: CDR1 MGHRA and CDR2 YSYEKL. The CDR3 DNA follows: TGCGCCAGCAGCCAAGGACCCGTTCTAGCGGGAGGGCAGTACAATGAGCAGTTCTTC. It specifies CASSQGPVLAGGQYNEQFF.

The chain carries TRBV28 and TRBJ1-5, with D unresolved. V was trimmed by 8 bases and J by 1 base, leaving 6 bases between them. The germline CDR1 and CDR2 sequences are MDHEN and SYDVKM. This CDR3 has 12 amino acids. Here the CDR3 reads CASVTSNQPQHF. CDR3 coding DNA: TGTGCCAGCGTAACGAGCAATCAGCCCCAGCATTTT.

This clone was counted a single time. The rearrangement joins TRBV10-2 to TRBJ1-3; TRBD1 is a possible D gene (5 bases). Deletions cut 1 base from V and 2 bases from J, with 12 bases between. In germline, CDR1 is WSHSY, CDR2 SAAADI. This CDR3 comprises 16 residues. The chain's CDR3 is CASSEWQGVPGNTIYF. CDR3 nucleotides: TGCGCCAGCAGTGAGTGGCAGGGAGTCCCTGGAAACACCATATATTTT.

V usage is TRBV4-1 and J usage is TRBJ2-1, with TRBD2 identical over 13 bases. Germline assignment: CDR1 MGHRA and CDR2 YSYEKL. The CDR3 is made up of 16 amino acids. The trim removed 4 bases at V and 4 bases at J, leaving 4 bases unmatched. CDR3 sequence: CASSPGLAGDYNEQFF. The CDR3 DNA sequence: TGCGCCAGCAGCCCCGGACTAGCGGGGGATTACAATGAGCAGTTCTTC.

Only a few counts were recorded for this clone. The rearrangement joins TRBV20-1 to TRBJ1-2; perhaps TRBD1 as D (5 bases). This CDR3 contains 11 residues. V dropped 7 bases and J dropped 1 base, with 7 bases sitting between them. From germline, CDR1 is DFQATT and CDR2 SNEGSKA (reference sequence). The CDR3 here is CSVGVNYGYTF. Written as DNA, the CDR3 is TGCAGTGTGGGGGTTAACTATGGCTACACCTTC.

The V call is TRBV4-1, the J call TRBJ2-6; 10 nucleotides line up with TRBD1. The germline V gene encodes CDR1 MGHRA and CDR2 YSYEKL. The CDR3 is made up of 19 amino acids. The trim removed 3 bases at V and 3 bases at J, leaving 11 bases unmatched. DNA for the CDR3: TGCGCCAGCAGCCACCCGGGACAGGGGCTGCTTGGTGGGGCCAACGTCCTGACTTTC. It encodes CASSHPGQGLLGGANVLTF.

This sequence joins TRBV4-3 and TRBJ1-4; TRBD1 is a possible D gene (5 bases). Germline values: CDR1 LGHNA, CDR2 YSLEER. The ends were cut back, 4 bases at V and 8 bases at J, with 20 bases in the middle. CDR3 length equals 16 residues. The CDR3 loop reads CASSLDRGALGEKLFF. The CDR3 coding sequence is TGCGCCAGCAGCCTCGACAGAGGGGCTTTAGGGGAAAAACTGTTTTTT.

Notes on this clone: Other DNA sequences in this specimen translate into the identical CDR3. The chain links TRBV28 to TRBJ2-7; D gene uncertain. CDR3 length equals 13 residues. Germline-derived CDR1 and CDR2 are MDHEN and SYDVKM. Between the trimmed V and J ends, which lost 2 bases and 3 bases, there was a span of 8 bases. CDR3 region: CASSLGASYEQYF. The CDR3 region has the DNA TGTGCCAGCAGTTTAGGAGCCAGCTACGAGCAGTACTTC.

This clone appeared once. DNA of the CDR3: TGTGCCAGCAGCTTTGCGTCGGTCTGGGACAGGGAGAGCGGCTACACCTTC. Its protein product is CASSFASVWDRESGYTF. The chain links TRBV12-1 to TRBJ1-2; the D call TRBD1 from the table was never checked on the DNA. TRBV12-1 is an annotated pseudogene. The length of the CDR3 is 17 residues.